This T cell receptor (beta chain) was identified during a study of T-cell reconstitution after alpha-beta-depleted transplantation in children. V lost 2 bases to trimming and J lost 5 bases, with 15 bases between them. The CDR3 has 15 residues. Per the germline V gene, CDR1 is LGHNT and CDR2 is FRNRAP. TCRbeta library preparation incorporated unique molecular identifiers. TCRdb itself ran the PCR reads through MiXCR, one entry per CDR3 protein. This table holds around 250,000 distinct CDR3 sequences, 9.5% to 10% found once. This clonotype has just a few counts. The J gene is TRBJ2-5, the V gene TRBV12-5, with a possible D match to TRBD2 (7 bases). This TCR was recovered from a human donor who donated a stem cell graft to a child with SCID. Sequences were derived from PBMCs from the stem cell graft donor, sampled from the stem cell graft. CDR3 in amino acids: CASGLYGEGGETQYF. The CDR3 nucleotides are TGTGCTAGTGGTTTGTACGGGGAGGGGGGTGAGACCCAGTACTTC.